This T cell receptor (beta chain) was identified during a study of blood T cells in healthy people across ages. Study-level results: A roughly linear age-dependent decrease characterized TCR beta diversity per million T cells.

Turning to this clonotype: What it binds is not known.

Through a sample-barcoded 5' primer and a J-beta primer mix, a second PCR was run for roughly 7 to 11 cycles. MiXCR, run by TCRdb on the 5' RACE reads, gives a single entry per CDR3 protein. The sample has about 1.8 million distinct CDR3 sequences; about 49% are singletons. Donors were healthy Caucasian individuals from Russia aged about 6 to 95. The sequence was obtained from a woman in her forties in good health. The sequenced sample consisted of blood.

The CDR3 region is CASTGSAYEQYF. The CDR3 coding sequence is TGTGCCAGCACGGGCAGCGCTTACGAGCAGTACTTC. The J gene is TRBJ2-7, the V gene TRBV6-2 or TRBV6-3; D not certain. The germline V gene encodes CDR1 MNHEY and CDR2 SVGEGT. The CDR3 consists of 12 residues. Trimming removed 7 bases from V and 4 bases from J, with 11 bases in between.